This TCR beta chain comes out of a study of PD-L1 blockade in urothelial cancer (dated 2017 in TCRdb). About the full investigation: Every patient began therapy in 2014 and was given atezolizumab 1,200 mg intravenously every 3 weeks. Blood samples were analyzed at 3 weeks after treatment start (second dose) and at 6 weeks after treatment start. The study was an exploratory multi-omic analysis of somatic, immune and clinical correlates of response to PD-L1 blockade with atezolizumab in urothelial cancer. Blood samples gave median yields of 141,255 T cells and over 80,000 unique TCRs, along with a median clonality of 0.080. Roughly 10 patients achieved durable clinical benefit and around 19 did not. An ECOG performance status of 0 or 1 was recorded for the patients, and 0 to 3 prior chemotherapy regimens had been received by the patients. Progression-free survival longer than 6 months counted as durable clinical benefit, and TCR features were additionally tested against both progression-free and overall survival. Pretreatment blood TCR-seq was available for twenty-nine patients, at least one posttreatment blood collection was obtained for some 24 patients, and tumor TCR-seq was available for some 24 patients. Twenty-five of 29 patients were males with bladder-origin urothelial cancer, and about 65% of the 29 reported a prior smoking history. Pretreatment tumor samples, along with matched peripheral blood serially collected before and after atezolizumab treatment, were subjected to TCR sequencing. In the same patients who had TCR sequencing, pretreatment tumors also underwent whole exome sequencing and RNA sequencing. Broad study findings and their caveats: Improved progression-free and overall survival was associated with having pretreatment peripheral blood TCR clonality below the median. Small sample size (n of about 30) and many exploratory analyses mean the results are intended to be hypothesis-generating. Greater expansion of tumor-associated TCR clones in peripheral blood 3 weeks after the start of treatment was observed in patients with durable benefit (n of about 24, p = 0.022).

Synthetic TCR analog templates were spiked into each PCR to estimate absolute template abundance from read counts. The immunoSEQ assay used bias-controlled V and J gene primers to amplify TCRbeta CDR3 regions from genomic DNA. Sequencing of rearranged TCRbeta segments was done at approximately 20X coverage. The published analysis was carried out like this. Sequencing errors were corrected by clustering, and CDR3s were annotated against IMGT so that V, D and J genes could be assigned. Out-of-frame and stop-codon sequences were excluded, and only productive TCRbeta rearrangements were used in downstream analyses. Clonality was calculated as one minus the Shannon entropy normalized by the log of the number of unique productive sequences. Fisher's exact test with Benjamini-Hochberg correction, using a cutoff of adjusted p below 0.01, was how clones that differed between time points or between blood and tumor were identified. TCRdb took this table from immuneACCESS and kept in-frame rearrangements with V and J called. Such tables lack part of the clones; where checked against another copy, unresolved V genes explain under half of the gap, and the rest is unexplained. D and trimming come from the DNA, and the V and J calls and clone size come from that table. In all, the sample holds about 72,000 clones, and about 90% of those were seen once. 14% to 15% of the sample belongs to the ten largest clones.

Interpreted using the paper, the time point label stands for: pretreatment peripheral blood. A total of approximately 27 patients with locally advanced or metastatic urothelial carcinoma, treated at Memorial Sloan Kettering on a trial protocol, made up the cohort. Peripheral blood mononuclear cells were collected pretreatment and during treatment, with between 1 and 8 total time points obtained per patient. The Qiagen DNeasy Blood extraction kit was used to purify genomic DNA from total PBMCs and from tumor samples. PBMCs were collected pretreatment and during treatment, and were isolated and stored as previously described. The CDR3 measures 18 amino acids from cysteine to phenylalanine. The DNA shown is the 54-base CDR3, in frame from base 1. The germline V gene yields SGHAT for CDR1 and FQNNGV for CDR2. V is cut back by 1 base and J by 0 bases, with 7 bases in the junction unmatched. About this clone itself: Which antigen it targets is not known. Base quality data are lacking; no much larger clone is found one base away.

The material was PBMCs, obtained around atezolizumab (anti-PD-L1) treatment. The chain couples TRBV11-2 to TRBJ2-5; 11 bases in between match TRBD1. The receptor was isolated from a man in his 60s with urothelial cancer. The DNA reads TGTGCCAGCAGCTTAGCCGGGACAGGGGGGGAATACCAAGAGACCCAGTACTTC. This yields the protein CASSLAGTGGEYQETQYF.